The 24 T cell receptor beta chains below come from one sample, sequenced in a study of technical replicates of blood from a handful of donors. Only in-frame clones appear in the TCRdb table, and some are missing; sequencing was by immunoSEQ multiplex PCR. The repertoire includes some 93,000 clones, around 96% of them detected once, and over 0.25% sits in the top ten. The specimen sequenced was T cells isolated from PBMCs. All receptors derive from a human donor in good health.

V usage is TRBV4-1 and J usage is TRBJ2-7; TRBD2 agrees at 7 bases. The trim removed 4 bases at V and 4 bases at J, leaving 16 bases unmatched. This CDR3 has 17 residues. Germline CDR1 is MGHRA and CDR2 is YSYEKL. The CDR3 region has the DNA TGCGCCAGCAGCCTATTTGCGGGGGACGATATCGAGTACGAGCAGTACTTC. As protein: CASSLFAGDDIEYEQYF.

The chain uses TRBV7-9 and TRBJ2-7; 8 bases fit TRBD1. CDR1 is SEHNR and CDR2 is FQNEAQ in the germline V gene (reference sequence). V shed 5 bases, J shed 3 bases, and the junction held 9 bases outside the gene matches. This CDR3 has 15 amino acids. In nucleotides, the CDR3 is TGTGCCAGCAGCACGCGGACAGGGAAAAACTACGAGCAGTACTTC. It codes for CASSTRTGKNYEQYF.

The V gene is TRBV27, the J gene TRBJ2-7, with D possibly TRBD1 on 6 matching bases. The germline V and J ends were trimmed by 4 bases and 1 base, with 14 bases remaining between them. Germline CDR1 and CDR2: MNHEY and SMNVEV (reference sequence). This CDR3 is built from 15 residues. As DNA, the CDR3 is TGTGCCAGCAGTTCCTGGACAGCCAGTTCCTACGAGCAGTACTTC. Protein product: CASSSWTASSYEQYF.

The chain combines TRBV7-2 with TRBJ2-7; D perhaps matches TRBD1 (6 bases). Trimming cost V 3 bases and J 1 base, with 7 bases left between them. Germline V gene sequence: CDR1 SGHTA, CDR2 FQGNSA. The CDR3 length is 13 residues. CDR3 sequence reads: CASSFDRSYEQYF. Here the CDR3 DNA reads TGTGCCAGCAGCTTTGACAGGTCCTACGAGCAGTACTTC.

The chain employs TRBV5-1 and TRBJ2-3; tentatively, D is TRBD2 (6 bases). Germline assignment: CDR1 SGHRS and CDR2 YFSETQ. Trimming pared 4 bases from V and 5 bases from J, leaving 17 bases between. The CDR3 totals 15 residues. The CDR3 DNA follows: TGCGCCAGCAGCGCCTCCGGGACTGGCAGAGATACGCAGTATTTT. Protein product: CASSASGTGRDTQYF.

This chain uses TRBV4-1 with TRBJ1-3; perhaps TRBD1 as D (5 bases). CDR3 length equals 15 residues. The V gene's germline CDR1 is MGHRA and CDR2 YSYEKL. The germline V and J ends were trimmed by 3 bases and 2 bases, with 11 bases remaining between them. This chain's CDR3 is CASSQIWGAGNTIYF. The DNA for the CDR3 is TGCGCCAGCAGCCAGATCTGGGGGGCTGGAAACACCATATATTTT.

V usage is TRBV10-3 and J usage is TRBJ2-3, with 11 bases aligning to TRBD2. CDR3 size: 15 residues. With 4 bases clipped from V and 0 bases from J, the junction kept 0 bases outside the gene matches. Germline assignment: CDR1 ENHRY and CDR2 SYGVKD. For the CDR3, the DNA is TGTGCCATCAGTGGGACTAGCGGGAGCACAGATACGCAGTATTTT. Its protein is CAISGTSGSTDTQYF.

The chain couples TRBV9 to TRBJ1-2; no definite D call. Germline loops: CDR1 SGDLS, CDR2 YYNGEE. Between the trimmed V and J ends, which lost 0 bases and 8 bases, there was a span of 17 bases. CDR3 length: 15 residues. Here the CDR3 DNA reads TGTGCCAGCAGCGTAGGGTTCCGGCCTCCGGGGGGCTACACCTTC. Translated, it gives CASSVGFRPPGGYTF.

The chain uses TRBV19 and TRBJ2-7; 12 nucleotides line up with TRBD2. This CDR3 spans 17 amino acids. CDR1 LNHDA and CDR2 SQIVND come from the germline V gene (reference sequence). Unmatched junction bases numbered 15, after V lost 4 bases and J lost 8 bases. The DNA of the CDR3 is TGTGCCAGTAGTAATACCCCTCGACTAGCGGGAGAAGAAAAGCAGTACTTC. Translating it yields CASSNTPRLAGEEKQYF.

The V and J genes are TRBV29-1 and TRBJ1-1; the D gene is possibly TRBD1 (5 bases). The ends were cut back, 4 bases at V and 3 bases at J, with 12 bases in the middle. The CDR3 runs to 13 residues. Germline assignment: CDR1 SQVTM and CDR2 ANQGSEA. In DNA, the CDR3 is TGCAGCGTTGTAAGGGGTTTCGACACTGAAGCTTTCTTT. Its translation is CSVVRGFDTEAFF.

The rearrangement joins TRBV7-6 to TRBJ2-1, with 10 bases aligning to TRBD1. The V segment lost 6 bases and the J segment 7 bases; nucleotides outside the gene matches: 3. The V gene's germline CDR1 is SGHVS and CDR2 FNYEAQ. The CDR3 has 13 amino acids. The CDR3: CASSRQGANEQFF. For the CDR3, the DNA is TGTGCCAGCAGTCGACAGGGGGCGAATGAGCAGTTCTTC.

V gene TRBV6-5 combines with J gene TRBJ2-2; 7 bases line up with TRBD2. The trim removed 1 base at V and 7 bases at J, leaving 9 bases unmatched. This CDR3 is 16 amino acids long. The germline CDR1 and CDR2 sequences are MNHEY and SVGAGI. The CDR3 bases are TGTGCCAGCAGTTACTGGGCCGCGGGAGCGGGCGGGGAGCTGTTTTTT. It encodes CASSYWAAGAGGELFF.

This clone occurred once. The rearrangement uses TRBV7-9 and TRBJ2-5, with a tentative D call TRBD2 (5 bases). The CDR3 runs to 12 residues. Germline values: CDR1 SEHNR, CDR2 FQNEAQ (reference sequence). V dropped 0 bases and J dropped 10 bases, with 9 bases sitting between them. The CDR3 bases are TGTGCCAGCAGCTTAGCCCCCCGGGACCAGTACTTC. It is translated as CASSLAPRDQYF.

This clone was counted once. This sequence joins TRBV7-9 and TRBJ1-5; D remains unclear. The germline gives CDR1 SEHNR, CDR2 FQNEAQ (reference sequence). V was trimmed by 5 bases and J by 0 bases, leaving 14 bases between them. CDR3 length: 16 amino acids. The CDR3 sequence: CASSPGEPYSNQPQHF. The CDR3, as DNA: TGTGCCAGCAGCCCGGGAGAGCCATATAGCAATCAGCCCCAGCATTTT.

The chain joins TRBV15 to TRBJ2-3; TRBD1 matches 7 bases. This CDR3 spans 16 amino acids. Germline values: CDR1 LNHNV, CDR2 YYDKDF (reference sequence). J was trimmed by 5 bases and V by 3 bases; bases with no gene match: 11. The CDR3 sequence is CATSSSPGTDLDTQYF. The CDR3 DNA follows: TGTGCCACCAGCAGTTCTCCCGGGACAGATCTAGATACGCAGTATTTT. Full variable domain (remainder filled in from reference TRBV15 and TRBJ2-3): DAMVIQNPRYQVTQFGKPVTLSCSQTLNHNVMYWYQQKSSQAPKLLFHYYDKDFNNEADTPDNFQSRRPNTSFCFLDIRSPGLGDTAMYLCATSSSPGTDLDTQYFGPGTRLTVL.

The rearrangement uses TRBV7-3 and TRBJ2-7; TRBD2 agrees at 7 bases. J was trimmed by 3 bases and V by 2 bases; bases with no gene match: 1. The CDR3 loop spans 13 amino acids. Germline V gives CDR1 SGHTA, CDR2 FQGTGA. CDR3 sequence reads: CASSLGGGYEQYF. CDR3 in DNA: TGTGCCAGCAGCTTAGGGGGGGGCTACGAGCAGTACTTC.

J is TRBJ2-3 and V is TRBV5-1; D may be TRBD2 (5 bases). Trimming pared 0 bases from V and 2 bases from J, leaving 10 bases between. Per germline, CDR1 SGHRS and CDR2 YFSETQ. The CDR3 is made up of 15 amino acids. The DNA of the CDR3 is TGCGCCAGCAGCTTGGAGGAGGCTTCCACAGATACGCAGTATTTT. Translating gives CASSLEEASTDTQYF. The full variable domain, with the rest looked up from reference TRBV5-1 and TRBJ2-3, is KAGVTQTPRYLIKTRGQQVTLSCSPISGHRSVSWYQQTPGQGLQFLFEYFSETQRNKGNFPGRFSGRQFSNSRSEMNVSTLELGDSALYLCASSLEEASTDTQYFGPGTRLTVL.

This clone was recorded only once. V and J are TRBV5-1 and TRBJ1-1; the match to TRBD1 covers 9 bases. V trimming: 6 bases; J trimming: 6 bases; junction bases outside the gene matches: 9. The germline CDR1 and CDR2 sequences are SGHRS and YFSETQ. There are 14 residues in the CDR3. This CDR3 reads CASTTDRGDAEAFF. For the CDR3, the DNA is TGCGCCAGCACCACAGACAGGGGGGACGCTGAAGCTTTCTTT.

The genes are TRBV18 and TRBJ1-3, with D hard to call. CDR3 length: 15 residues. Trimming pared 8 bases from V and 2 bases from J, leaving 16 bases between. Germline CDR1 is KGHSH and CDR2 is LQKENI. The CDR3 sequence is CASRSTATTGNTIYF. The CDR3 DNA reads TGTGCCAGCCGATCAACAGCAACCACTGGAAACACCATATATTTT.

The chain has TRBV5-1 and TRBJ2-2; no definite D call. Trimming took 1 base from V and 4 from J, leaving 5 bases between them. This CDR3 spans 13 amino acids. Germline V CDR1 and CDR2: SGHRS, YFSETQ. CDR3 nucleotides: TGCGCCAGCAGCTTGCTGGCCACCGGGGAGCTGTTTTTT. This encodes CASSLLATGELFF. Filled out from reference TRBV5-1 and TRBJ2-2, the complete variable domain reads KAGVTQTPRYLIKTRGQQVTLSCSPISGHRSVSWYQQTPGQGLQFLFEYFSETQRNKGNFPGRFSGRQFSNSRSEMNVSTLELGDSALYLCASSLLATGELFFGEGSRLTVL.

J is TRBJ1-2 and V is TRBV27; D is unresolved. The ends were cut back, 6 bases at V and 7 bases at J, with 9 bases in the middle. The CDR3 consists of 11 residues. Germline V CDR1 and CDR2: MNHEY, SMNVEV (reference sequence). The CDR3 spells CASRFEFGYTF. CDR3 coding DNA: TGTGCCAGCAGGTTTGAGTTTGGCTACACCTTC.

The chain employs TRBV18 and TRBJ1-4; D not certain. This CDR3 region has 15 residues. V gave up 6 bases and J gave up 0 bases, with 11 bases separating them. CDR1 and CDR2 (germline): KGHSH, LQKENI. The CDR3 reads CASSPRRTTNEKLFF. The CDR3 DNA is TGTGCCAGCTCCCCTAGACGGACAACTAATGAAAAACTGTTTTTT. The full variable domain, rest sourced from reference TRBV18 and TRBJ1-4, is NAGVMQNPRHLVRRRGQEARLRCSPMKGHSHVYWYRQLPEEGLKFMVYLQKENIIDESGMPKERFSAEFPKEGPSILRIQQVVRGDSAAYFCASSPRRTTNEKLFFGSGTQLSVL.

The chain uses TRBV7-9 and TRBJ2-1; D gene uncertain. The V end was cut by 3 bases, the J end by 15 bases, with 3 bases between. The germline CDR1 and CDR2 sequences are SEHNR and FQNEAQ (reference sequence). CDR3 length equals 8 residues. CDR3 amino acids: CASSFGFF. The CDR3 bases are TGTGCCAGCAGCTTCGGGTTCTTC.

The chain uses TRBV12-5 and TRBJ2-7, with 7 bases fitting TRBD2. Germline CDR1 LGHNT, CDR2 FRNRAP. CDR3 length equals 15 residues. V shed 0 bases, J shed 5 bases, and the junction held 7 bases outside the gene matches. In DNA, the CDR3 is TGTGCTAGTGGTTTGGTATCGCCAGGGAGGGACGAGCAGTACTTC. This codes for CASGLVSPGRDEQYF.